A single sample gave rise to the 15 T cell receptor beta chains below, sequenced in a study of blood T cell repertoires in COVID-19. Sequenced by immunoSEQ multiplex PCR; TCRdb stores in-frame clones only, minus some. The table has a few hundred thousand clones, about 87% seen once. Specimen: PBMCs or T cells enriched from blood (not recorded which). These receptors all come from a man aged 25-45 years who had recovered from COVID-19.

This sequence joins TRBV7-2 and TRBJ1-4; D remains ambiguous. V lost 0 bases and J lost 3, with 8 bases in between. Germline CDR1 is SGHTA and CDR2 is FQGNSA. The CDR3 covers 15 residues. CDR3 DNA sequence: TGTGCCAGCAGCTTAGCTGCGGGTTCTAATGAAAAACTGTTTTTT. Residues: CASSLAAGSNEKLFF. Drawing the rest from reference TRBV7-2 and TRBJ1-4, the complete variable domain is GAGVSQSPSNKVTEKGKDVELRCDPISGHTALYWYRQSLGQGLEFLIYFQGNSAPDKSGLPSDRFSAERTGGSVSTLTIQRTQQEDSAVYLCASSLAAGSNEKLFFGSGTQLSVL.

This clone was detected only a few times. The chain links TRBV3-1 (or the pseudogene TRBV3-2) to TRBJ1-2; possible D gene TRBD1, 6 bases. The CDR3 sequence is 14 residues long. V lost 6 bases and J 5 bases, leaving 16 bases between the germline ends. In germline, CDR1 is LGHDT, CDR2 YNNKEL (reference sequence). The CDR3 region has the DNA TGTGCCAGCAGTCGCTCAGGGGCTCGGTATGGCTACACCTTC. Encoded protein: CASSRSGARYGYTF.

The chain links TRBV12-5 to TRBJ1-2; D is unclear. CDR3 length equals 14 residues. CDR1 is LGHNT, CDR2 FRNRAP, per germline. Trimming took 0 bases from V and 6 from J, leaving 11 bases between them. Here the CDR3 reads CASGLVREGNGYTF. The CDR3 nucleotides are TGTGCTAGTGGTTTGGTTCGGGAGGGTAATGGCTACACCTTC.

The chain joins TRBV5-1 to TRBJ2-2; 15 nucleotides agree with TRBD2. With 4 bases clipped from V and 3 bases from J, the junction kept 7 bases outside the gene matches. CDR3 length equals 18 residues. Germline V gene data show CDR1 as SGHRS and CDR2 as YFSETQ. The CDR3: CASSLRTSGGAHTGELFF. The CDR3 DNA follows: TGCGCCAGCAGCCTAAGGACTAGCGGGGGGGCCCACACCGGGGAGCTGTTTTTT.

Details on this clone: This sample also contains other DNA sequences that code for the same CDR3. The chain recombines TRBV3-1 (or the pseudogene TRBV3-2) with TRBJ1-5; 9 bases match TRBD1. Germline V lookup: CDR1 LGHDT, CDR2 YNNKEL (reference sequence). V was clipped by 4 bases and J by 4 bases; unmatched bases: 2. The CDR3 is 14 residues long. CDR3 bases: TGTGCCAGCAGCCTCGGGACAGGGAATCAGCCCCAGCATTTT. This gives the protein CASSLGTGNQPQHF.

This rearrangement joins TRBV19 to TRBJ1-1, with a possible D match to TRBD1 (6 bases). Germline values: CDR1 LNHDA, CDR2 SQIVND (reference sequence). This CDR3 has 16 residues. Trimming removed 4 bases at V and 1 base at J, with 16 bases between. The DNA of the CDR3 is TGTGCCAGTAGTAGAGAGGGGGGTATCGAGAACACTGAAGCTTTCTTT. Translation: CASSREGGIENTEAFF.

The chain combines TRBV7-6 with TRBJ2-1, with D perhaps matching TRBD2 (5 bases). Trimming took 8 bases from V and 7 from J, leaving 21 bases between them. The CDR3 runs to 15 residues. Germline V CDR1 and CDR2: SGHVS, FNYEAQ. The CDR3 coding sequence is TGTGCCAGCGGAGGTGTCGGCGTTGCCTGGAATGAGCAGTTCTTC. It translates to CASGGVGVAWNEQFF.

This chain uses TRBV13 with TRBJ2-1; D is perhaps TRBD2 (5 bases). The CDR3 runs 16 residues. Between the trimmed V and J ends, which lost 5 bases and 6 bases, there was a span of 20 bases. Germline assignment: CDR1 PRHDT and CDR2 FYEKMQ (reference sequence). The CDR3 loop reads CASSPTTLGKSNEQFF. The CDR3 bases are TGTGCCAGCAGCCCGACCACACTAGGAAAGTCCAATGAGCAGTTCTTC.

This chain links TRBV6-5 with TRBJ2-3; 7 nucleotides line up with TRBD2. V dropped 8 bases and J dropped 6; count of bases not matched to a gene: 8. The CDR3 is 13 amino acids. The V gene's germline CDR1 is MNHEY and CDR2 SVGAGI. The CDR3 loop is CASRDPGRDTQYF. The CDR3 DNA sequence: TGTGCCAGCCGAGATCCCGGGAGGGATACGCAGTATTTT.

The gene calls are TRBV11-2 and TRBJ2-5; a possible D gene is TRBD2 (6 bases). V was trimmed by 7 bases and J by 2 bases, leaving 14 bases between them. Germline V gene sequence: CDR1 SGHAT, CDR2 FQNNGV. There are 14 residues in the CDR3. The CDR3: CASTPRREQETQYF. The CDR3 bases are TGTGCCAGCACCCCCAGGCGGGAACAAGAGACCCAGTACTTC.

The chain uses TRBV7-9 and TRBJ1-6; perhaps TRBD1 as D (6 bases). This CDR3 spans 15 amino acids. Trimming stripped 2 bases from V and 6 bases from J, with 11 bases between. Germline loops: CDR1 SEHNR, CDR2 FQNEAQ (reference sequence). The CDR3 nucleotides read TGTGCCAGCAGCTTATCAGGGGTCACTAATTCACCCCTCCACTTT. This encodes CASSLSGVTNSPLHF.

The chain uses TRBV5-1 and TRBJ2-7; D perhaps matches TRBD1 (6 bases). The CDR3 loop spans 13 amino acids. Germline loops: CDR1 SGHRS, CDR2 YFSETQ. Deletions cut 4 bases from V and 6 bases from J, with 14 bases between. CDR3 bases: TGCGCCAGCAGCCTAAAACCGGACAGCGAGCAGTACTTC. Its translation: CASSLKPDSEQYF.

V and J are TRBV28 and TRBJ1-2; D is possibly TRBD1 (5 bases). The ends were cut back, 3 bases at V and 0 bases at J, with 8 bases in the middle. The CDR3 spans 14 residues. Germline assignment: CDR1 MDHEN and CDR2 SYDVKM. CDR3 region: CASSLQTANYGYTF. Written as DNA, the CDR3 is TGTGCCAGCAGTTTGCAGACAGCTAACTATGGCTACACCTTC.

The chain links TRBV7-9 to TRBJ2-1; 8 positions agree with TRBD2. This CDR3 region has 17 residues. The V gene's germline CDR1 is SEHNR and CDR2 FQNEAQ (reference sequence). J was trimmed by 1 base and V by 4 bases; bases with no gene match: 9. CDR3 residues: CASSSPGGPVSYNEQFF. The CDR3 coding sequence is TGTGCCAGCAGCTCCCCGGGGGGGCCCGTTTCCTACAATGAGCAGTTCTTC.

The genes are TRBV3-1 (or the pseudogene TRBV3-2) and TRBJ2-5; TRBD1 matches at 8 bases. V lost 1 base to trimming and J lost 4 bases; unmatched junction nucleotides: 5. Germline values: CDR1 LGHDT, CDR2 YNNKEL (reference sequence). The CDR3 is made up of 15 amino acids. CDR3 region: CASSQAGQGLETQYF. The CDR3 coding sequence is TGTGCCAGCAGCCAAGCTGGACAGGGCTTAGAGACCCAGTACTTC.